This entry lists 12 T cell receptor beta chains sequenced from one sample in a study of Graves' ophthalmopathy and Graves' hyperthyroidism. The study amplified TCR beta CDR3 regions using RNA transcripts. HTBI-primed first-round RT-PCR preceded second-round multiplex PCR. MiXCR, applied by TCRdb to the multiplex PCR reads, yields one record per CDR3 protein. The sample consists of around 590,000 distinct CDR3 sequences, approximately 35% of them appearing once. Sequencing was carried out using peripheral blood or thyroid tissue (not recorded which). These receptors originate from an adult man with Graves' hyperthyroidism.

This chain uses TRBV29-1 with TRBJ2-7; D is uncertain. CDR1 is SQVTM and CDR2 is ANQGSEA in the germline V gene. The CDR3 runs to 11 residues. CDR3: CGMATGSEQYF. For the CDR3, the DNA is TGCGGCATGGCTACTGGCTCCGAGCAGTACTTC.

In its sample, this clonotype was seen once. A read error may explain this, as a much larger clone is one base away. The chain uses TRBV2 and TRBJ2-5, with D perhaps matching TRBD2 (6 bases). The CDR3 sequence is 14 residues long. Germline V lookup: CDR1 SNHLY, CDR2 FYNNEI. The CDR3, as DNA: TGTGCCAGCATTGAAGTCGGACTACGAGAGACCCAGTACTTC. Protein sequence: CASIEVGLRETQYF.

This clonotype was counted at least ten times. This chain connects TRBV7-9 to TRBJ1-5; no firm D call. Germline CDR1 SEHNR, CDR2 FQNEAQ (reference sequence). The CDR3 spans 14 residues. V was clipped by 1 base and J by 2 bases, with 6 bases between them. The CDR3 sequence is CASSLESGNQPQHF. In nucleotides, the CDR3 is TGTGCCAGCAGCTTAGAGAGTGGCAATCAGCCCCAGCATTTT.

The V call is TRBV29-1, the J call TRBJ2-2; 12 nucleotides match TRBD1. The trim removed 4 bases at V and 7 bases at J, leaving 7 bases unmatched. CDR1 SQVTM and CDR2 ANQGSEA come from the germline V gene. This CDR3 contains 15 residues. CDR3 DNA: TGCAGCGTTGTTTCGGGACAGGGGGCCGGCGGGGAGCTGTTTTTT. Residues: CSVVSGQGAGGELFF.

The CDR3 DNA reads TGTGCCACCAGTAGGATAACCGGGGAGCTGTTTTTT. Translation gives CATSRITGELFF. The chain carries TRBV24-1 and TRBJ2-2; D not resolved. The germline V and J ends were trimmed by 6 bases and 5 bases, with 6 bases remaining between them. The CDR3 is 12 amino acids. Germline V gene data show CDR1 as KGHDR and CDR2 as SFDVKD.

This clonotype was counted at least ten times. The rearrangement links TRBV6-6 to TRBJ2-7, with a tentative D call TRBD1 (6 bases). CDR1 and CDR2 (germline): MNHNY, SVGAGI (reference sequence). V was clipped by 7 bases and J by 2 bases, with 12 bases between them. The CDR3 covers 13 residues. The CDR3 loop is CASIRDTPYEQYF. The CDR3 coding sequence is TGTGCCAGCATCAGGGACACCCCCTACGAGCAGTACTTC.

The chain employs TRBV20-1 and TRBJ2-1; the match to TRBD2 covers 9 bases. The CDR3 consists of 17 residues. Germline lookup yields CDR1 DFQATT and CDR2 SNEGSKA (reference sequence). V shed 1 base, J shed 1 base, and the junction held 8 bases outside the gene matches. The CDR3 DNA reads as TGCAGTGCTAGAGGCGCTAGCGGGACGGTATCCTACAATGAGCAGTTCTTC. Amino acid sequence: CSARGASGTVSYNEQFF.

This clonotype was observed at least ten times. This rearrangement joins TRBV19 to TRBJ1-6; D possibly corresponds to TRBD1 (6 bases). This CDR3 is 14 amino acids long. CDR1 LNHDA and CDR2 SQIVND come from the germline V gene (reference sequence). The V end was cut by 4 bases, the J end by 12 bases, with 16 bases between. The CDR3 loop is CASSTAMDSLPLHF. Written as DNA, the CDR3 is TGTGCCAGTAGTACGGCGATGGACAGCCTACCCCTCCACTTT.

The chain uses TRBV10-3 and TRBJ2-1, with D perhaps TRBD2 (5 bases). The CDR3 runs 13 residues. Germline CDR1 ENHRY, CDR2 SYGVKD. V gave up 5 bases and J gave up 3 bases, with 8 bases separating them. The CDR3 here is CAISTGIYNEQFF. CDR3 in DNA: TGTGCCATCAGTACCGGGATCTACAATGAGCAGTTCTTC.

The chain combines TRBV12-3 or TRBV12-4 with TRBJ1-2, with a tentative D call TRBD1 (5 bases). The CDR3 contains 18 residues. V dropped 5 bases and J dropped 4 bases, with 26 bases sitting between them. CDR3 residues: CASSLTGGMRFRRYGYTF. CDR3 coding DNA: TGTGCCAGCAGTCTAACCGGGGGGATGCGTTTTCGCCGCTATGGCTACACCTTC.

This clonotype was observed at least ten times. The chain carries TRBV29-1 and TRBJ1-1, with 10 positions matching TRBD1. V gave up 7 bases and J gave up 6 bases; unmatched junction bases: 8. This CDR3 has 13 residues. CDR1 SQVTM and CDR2 ANQGSEA come from the germline V gene. CDR3 protein: CSGQGAEGAEAFF. Here the CDR3 DNA reads TGCAGCGGACAGGGGGCGGAGGGCGCTGAAGCTTTCTTT.

A word on this clonotype: Mismatch with germline at one junction end may stem from a read error. This chain joins TRBV2 and TRBJ2-6, with D possibly TRBD1 on 6 matching bases. CDR3 length: 11 residues. Germline-derived CDR1 and CDR2 are SNHLY and FYNNEI. This CDR3 reads CASRGGNVLTF. As DNA, the CDR3 is TGTGCCAGCAGAGGGGGCAACGTCCTGACTTTC.